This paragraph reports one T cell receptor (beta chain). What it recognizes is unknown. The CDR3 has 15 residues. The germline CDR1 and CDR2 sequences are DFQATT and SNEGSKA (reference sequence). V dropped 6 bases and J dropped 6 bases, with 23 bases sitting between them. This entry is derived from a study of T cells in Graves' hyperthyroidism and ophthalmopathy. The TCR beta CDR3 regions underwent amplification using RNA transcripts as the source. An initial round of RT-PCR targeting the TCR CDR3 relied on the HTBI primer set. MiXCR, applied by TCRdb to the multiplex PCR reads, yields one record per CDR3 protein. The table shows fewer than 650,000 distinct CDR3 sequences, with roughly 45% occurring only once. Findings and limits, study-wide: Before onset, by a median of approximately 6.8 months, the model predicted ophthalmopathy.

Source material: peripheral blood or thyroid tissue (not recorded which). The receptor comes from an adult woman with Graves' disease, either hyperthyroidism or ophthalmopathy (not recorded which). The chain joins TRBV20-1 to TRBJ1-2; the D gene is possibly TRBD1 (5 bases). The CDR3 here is CSAPSDTSGDDGYTF. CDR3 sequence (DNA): TGCAGTGCCCCCTCAGACACTTCCGGGGACGATGGCTACACCTTC.